A selection of T cell receptor beta chains follows, all from one sample in a study of T cell repertoires in cytomegalovirus infection. MiXCR, applied by TCRdb to the reads, yields one record per CDR3 protein. The sample consists of 210,000 or so distinct CDR3 sequences, approximately 6.7% of them appearing once. The sequenced sample was PBMCs. The receptors derive from a human donor in good health (CMV status not recorded). Some clones in this sample may be carry-over from other donors' samples. Each CDR3 is given with its conserved first and last residue. Clone size is stated in some rows and not others, as once, few, many or a class when expanded.

CASSFYRDRGLYGYTF	TRBV7-2	many	TRBJ1-2
CSADRQAGANVLTF	TRBV20-1	many	TRBJ2-6
CASSLLRDEQLF	TRBV28	.	TRBJ2-1
CASSSLQGFETQYF	TRBV7-6	many	TRBJ2-5
CSASTGTETYEQYF	TRBV20-1	few	TRBJ2-7
CASSTRASLISGANVLTF	TRBV7-2	many	TRBJ2-6
CASSYRTVDDTQYF	TRBV7-9	many	TRBJ2-3
CASSYGGTQPQHF	TRBV6-2/TRBV6-3	few	TRBJ1-5
CSVEGRTDTQYF	TRBV29-1	.	TRBJ2-3
CASSFARGPYEQYF	TRBV7-2	many	TRBJ2-7
CASSLRLGLDYEQYF	TRBV7-2	few	TRBJ2-7
CSARRGNESPLHF	TRBV20-1	few	TRBJ1-6
CATSRLTGTAYGYTF	TRBV15	.	TRBJ1-2
CSVDQGTNTGELFF	TRBV29-1	.	TRBJ2-2
CSVPHGLYGYTF	TRBV29-1	many	TRBJ1-2
CASSTGDNEQFF	TRBV7-8	many	TRBJ2-1
CASSTTTGVNTEAFF	TRBV5-1	few	TRBJ1-1
CASSWRGKGGELFF	TRBV11-2	many	TRBJ2-2
CASSSSLGTSFPETQYF	TRBV7-9	many	TRBJ2-5
CSARDGTETSPLHF	TRBV20-1	.	TRBJ1-6
CASSLDPGGRYTEAFF	TRBV7-2	many	TRBJ1-1
CASSLVSGNTEAFF	TRBV7-2	many	TRBJ1-1
CSVGGGSWGEQFF	TRBV29-1	.	TRBJ2-1
CASSPADTQYF	TRBV7-2	many	TRBJ2-3
CASSLVGWPNEQFF	TRBV7-9	many	TRBJ2-1
CASSRDRGQKLFF	TRBV28	many	TRBJ1-4
CASSLGGFRQGLTPLHF	TRBV7-2	many	TRBJ1-6
CALPRDRDTEAFF	TRBV30	many	TRBJ1-1
CASSRSRGGTEAFF	TRBV14	few	TRBJ1-1
CASSYSKTDIMGFRDTEAFF	TRBV6-5	.	TRBJ1-1
CASSGPGGLFF	TRBV9	many	TRBJ1-4
CASSYTSYEQYF	TRBV10-1	few	TRBJ2-7
CASSSGQVRNYNEQFF	TRBV5-1	.	TRBJ2-1
CASSLVGDYEQYF	TRBV7-9	many	TRBJ2-7
CASSGGGGGQPQHF	TRBV7-9	few	TRBJ1-5
CASSSVTRGKDTQYF	TRBV5-6	many	TRBJ2-3
CASSSLPDRGPYNEQFF	TRBV6-2/TRBV6-3	many	TRBJ2-1